What follows is one TCR beta chain and its context. Per the germline V gene, CDR1 is SGHAT and CDR2 is FQDESV (reference sequence). This CDR3 is 14 amino acids long. The V end was cut by 5 bases, the J end by 0 bases, with 8 bases between. Treatment: 15 to 20 received Ad26.COV2.S at low or high dose, single or two shots; several received placebo; per-sample allocation not given. Material that was analyzed had been drawn on day 63 after the first vaccine or placebo injection. Within Boston, the person who donated was an adult of 18-55 years. Sequencing used immunoSEQ multiplex PCR; TCRdb keeps in-frame clones, though not all of them. The repertoire consists of hundreds of thousands of clones, with approximately 89% occurring once and the leading ten covering about 2.7%. The data originate from a study of Ad26.COV2.S vaccination and SARS-CoV-2 variants. Study summary: Once or twice, 56 days apart, Ad26.COV2.S was delivered intramuscularly.

The sequence derives from a person aged 18-65 years who received the Ad26.COV2.S COVID-19 vaccine or a placebo. The material was peripheral blood, obtained in a trial of Ad26.COV2.S vaccine versus placebo. The chain joins TRBV11-1 to TRBJ2-4; maybe TRBD1 (5 bases). The CDR3 loop is CASSEQVAKNIQYF. The DNA for the CDR3 is TGTGCCAGCAGCGAACAGGTAGCCAAAAACATTCAGTACTTC.